The 16 T cell receptor beta chains below all came from one sample that was sequenced in a study of CD8 T cells in cerebrospinal fluid in Alzheimer's disease. Reanalyzing the 10x single-cell sequencing reads, TCRdb keeps one entry per CDR3 protein, without DNA. In total, the table holds roughly 1,100 distinct CDR3 sequences. The sequencing input was cerebrospinal fluid. These receptors were taken from a human donor in good health.

Measured by frequency, this clonotype is medium-sized. This chain joins TRBV6-1 and TRBJ1-5; checking the TCRdb D call of TRBD1 is not possible without DNA. The CDR3 contains 16 residues. Germline lookup yields CDR1 MNHNS and CDR2 SASEGT. The CDR3 loop is CASSEADRVGNQPQHF.

Measured by frequency, this clonotype is medium-sized. The chain uses TRBV7-2 and TRBJ1-5. CDR3 length equals 16 residues. Germline CDR1 is SGHTA and CDR2 is FQGNSA. Here the CDR3 reads CASGLFGGRTNQPQHF.

This clonotype is deemed medium-sized (0.01 to 0.1%) by its frequency. The CDR3 is CASGLVTSGAGDTGELFF. V is TRBV12-5 and J is TRBJ2-2; the D call from TCRdb, TRBD1, cannot be confirmed without DNA. The CDR3 is 18 amino acids. CDR1 and CDR2 from the germline V gene are LGHNT and FRNRAP.

This clonotype counts as medium-sized by frequency. CDR3 sequence: CASSLATDTQYF. The genes are TRBV5-1 and TRBJ2-3. The CDR3 contains 12 residues. CDR1 is SGHRS, CDR2 YFSETQ, per germline.

This clonotype counts as medium-sized (0.01 to 0.1%) by frequency. J is TRBJ2-2 and V is TRBV2; as DNA is missing, the TRBD2 call by TCRdb cannot be tested. This CDR3 region has 16 residues. The germline gives CDR1 SNHLY, CDR2 FYNNEI. The CDR3 protein is CASSVRTSGMIGELFF.

This clonotype is identified as medium-sized from frequency. This chain joins TRBV21-1 and TRBJ2-4; TCRdb calls TRBD2, which cannot be checked without DNA. TRBV21-1 is termed a pseudogene. The CDR3 loop spans 16 amino acids. The CDR3 reads CASSKDRGSGKNIQYF.

This clonotype is medium-sized (0.01 to 0.1%) by frequency. The chain combines TRBV9 with TRBJ1-6; TCRdb gives TRBD1 as the D gene, but with no DNA this cannot be confirmed. The CDR3 sequence is 15 residues long. The V gene's germline CDR1 is SGDLS and CDR2 YYNGEE. CDR3: CASSSGGHSNSPLHF.

This clonotype is deemed medium-sized by its frequency. The chain has TRBV5-1 and TRBJ2-5; the TRBD1 assignment by TCRdb is unverifiable without DNA. The germline V gene has CDR1 SGHRS and CDR2 YFSETQ. The CDR3 runs to 14 residues. The CDR3 sequence: CASSPMGGEETQYF.

V gene TRBV19 combines with J gene TRBJ2-7; TCRdb indicates TRBD1, and absent DNA this call remains unverified. The CDR3 totals 14 residues. Germline CDR1 and CDR2: LNHDA and SQIVND (reference sequence). This CDR3 is CASSAGQGASEQYF.

Judged by frequency, this clonotype is large (0.1 to 1%). J is TRBJ1-5 and V is TRBV20-1; TCRdb lists TRBD1, though no DNA is available to test this call. The germline V gene has CDR1 DFQATT and CDR2 SNEGSKA (reference sequence). The CDR3 runs to 14 residues. CDR3 sequence reads: CSASTGQGLQPQHF.

In terms of frequency, this clonotype is medium-sized (0.01 to 0.1%). The chain uses TRBV12-3 or TRBV12-4 and TRBJ1-5. CDR3 size: 13 residues. The CDR3 reads CASSLMADQPQHF.

V gene TRBV19 combines with J gene TRBJ2-2; TCRdb picks TRBD2, but there is no DNA to check that call. The germline V gene has CDR1 LNHDA and CDR2 SQIVND (reference sequence). This CDR3 spans 13 amino acids. The CDR3 sequence is CASSPRAAGELFF.

This clonotype shows up as medium-sized (0.01 to 0.1%) by frequency. The chain couples TRBV18 to TRBJ2-3. The CDR3 runs to 14 residues. The V gene's germline CDR1 is KGHSH and CDR2 LQKENI. The chain's CDR3 is CASSPPGVTDTQYF. Full variable domain (remainder filled in from reference TRBV18 and TRBJ2-3): NAGVMQNPRHLVRRRGQEARLRCSPMKGHSHVYWYRQLPEEGLKFMVYLQKENIIDESGMPKERFSAEFPKEGPSILRIQQVVRGDSAAYFCASSPPGVTDTQYFGPGTRLTVL.

According to its frequency, this clonotype is medium-sized. This chain uses TRBV29-1 with TRBJ1-2; TCRdb calls TRBD1, which cannot be checked without DNA. This CDR3 is built from 11 residues. CDR1 is SQVTM, CDR2 ANQGSEA, per germline. The CDR3 loop reads CSVGGNYGYTF. The full variable domain, its missing parts supplied by reference TRBV29-1 and TRBJ1-2, is SAVISQKPSRDICQRGTSLTIQCQVDSQVTMMFWYRQQPGQSLTLIATANQGSEATYESGFVIDKFPISRPNLTFSTLTVSNMSPEDSSIYLCSVGGNYGYTFGSGTRLTVV.

This clonotype registers medium-sized by frequency. This CDR3 reads CASSVTSQGVEPQHF. This rearrangement joins TRBV6-1 to TRBJ1-5; TCRdb's assignment of TRBD1 cannot be checked, as there is no DNA. Germline values: CDR1 MNHNS, CDR2 SASEGT. The CDR3 has 15 residues.

According to its frequency, this clonotype is medium-sized. The chain couples TRBV27 to TRBJ2-7; there is no DNA to check the TCRdb D call of TRBD1. The CDR3 runs to 14 residues. Looked up from germline, CDR1 is MNHEY and CDR2 is SMNVEV (reference sequence). CDR3 residues: CASSRTGTRYEQYF.